Each of the 6 T cell receptor beta chains below was sequenced from the same sample in a study of blood T cell repertoires in COVID-19. Data came from immunoSEQ multiplex PCR; TCRdb stores just in-frame clones and leaves some out. The table includes 300,000 or so clones, 86% detected once. The sequencing input was peripheral blood. All receptors derive from a woman aged 50 to 65 with acute or convalescent COVID-19.

This clone was observed a handful of times. V usage is TRBV6-4 and J usage is TRBJ2-3; TRBD2 aligns across 9 bases. In germline, CDR1 is MRHNA, CDR2 SNTAGT. The J segment lost 4 bases and the V segment lost 2 bases, leaving 7 bases of the junction unmatched. The CDR3 sequence is 16 residues long. In nucleotides, the CDR3 is TGTGCCAGCAGTGACGGAAAAGCGGGAGGCGCAGATACGCAGTATTTT. The encoded protein is CASSDGKAGGADTQYF.

The V call is TRBV11-3, the J call TRBJ2-2; the D gene is possibly TRBD1 (6 bases). The CDR3 is made up of 17 amino acids. V lost 5 bases to trimming and J lost 1 base, with 17 bases between them. Germline V gene lookup returns CDR1 SGHNT and CDR2 YENEEA. CDR3 sequence reads: CASSLPISRGNTGELFF. The CDR3 region has the DNA TGTGCCAGCAGCCTCCCGATTAGCAGGGGGAACACCGGGGAGCTGTTTTTT.

The chain has TRBV16 and TRBJ1-1; 9 nucleotides match TRBD1. CDR1 and CDR2 (germline): KGHSY, FQNENV. The CDR3 covers 15 residues. J lost 1 base, V lost 4 bases, and 4 bases had no gene match. The CDR3 loop is CASSRPGQGNTEAFF. As DNA, the CDR3 is TGTGCCAGCAGCCGACCGGGACAGGGGAACACTGAAGCTTTCTTT.

A single count supports this clone. The genes are TRBV29-1 and TRBJ2-3; maybe TRBD1 (6 bases). Germline V gives CDR1 SQVTM, CDR2 ANQGSEA. This CDR3 contains 16 residues. Trimming removed 7 bases at V and 6 bases at J, with 26 bases between. The CDR3 DNA reads TGCAGCGCCTGTATCTGTCTGTTGGGGGCTTCGGATACGCAGTATTTT. Translating gives CSACICLLGASDTQYF.

The V and J genes are TRBV28 and TRBJ1-2, with 9 bases identical to TRBD1. Germline loops: CDR1 MDHEN, CDR2 SYDVKM. CDR3 length: 14 amino acids. With V trimmed by 4 bases and J by 8 bases, 8 bases remained unmatched. CDR3 in DNA: TGTGCCAGCAGTTCCGGGACAGGGTCGGGGGGCTACACCTTC. Its protein product is CASSSGTGSGGYTF.

This rearrangement joins TRBV9 to TRBJ2-3, with a tentative D call TRBD1 (6 bases). Trimming pared 3 bases from V and 6 bases from J, leaving 14 bases between. This CDR3 contains 14 residues. Germline values: CDR1 SGDLS, CDR2 YYNGEE. CDR3 region: CASSGGGRYDTQYF. The CDR3, as DNA: TGTGCCAGCAGCGGTGGGGGCCGCTATGATACGCAGTATTTT.